These 6 T cell receptor beta chains were sequenced from one sample in a study of blood T cell repertoires in COVID-19. Generated by immunoSEQ multiplex PCR, the TCRdb table keeps only in-frame clones and is missing some. The sample carries about 250,000 clones, 85% to 90% recorded once. The sample was PBMCs or T cells enriched from blood (not recorded which). The receptors come from a man between 40 and 49 years old who had recovered from COVID-19.

The rearrangement joins TRBV30 to TRBJ2-7; weak D call: TRBD2 (5 bases). V was clipped by 5 bases and J by 4 bases, with 9 bases between them. The CDR3 extends over 11 amino acids. Germline V gives CDR1 GTSNPN, CDR2 SVGIG (reference sequence). CDR3 protein: CAWGGGYEQYF. CDR3 sequence (DNA): TGTGCCTGGGGAGGCGGGTACGAGCAGTACTTC. Variable domain in full (rest from reference TRBV30 and TRBJ2-7): SQTIHQWPATLVQPVGSPLSLECTVEGTSNPNLYWYRQAAGRGLQLLFYSVGIGQISSEVPQNLSASRPQDRQFILSSKKLLLSDSGFYLCAWGGGYEQYFGPGTRLTVT.

This chain connects TRBV27 to TRBJ2-7; a possible D gene is TRBD1 (6 bases). Germline CDR1 is MNHEY and CDR2 is SMNVEV (reference sequence). With 3 bases removed from V and 2 bases from J, the gap between germline ends came to 11 bases. The CDR3 runs to 14 residues. CDR3 region: CASSFGQRTYEQYF. The CDR3 DNA is TGTGCCAGCAGTTTTGGACAGCGGACCTACGAGCAGTACTTC.

This chain uses TRBV5-1 with TRBJ2-6, with a tentative D call TRBD1 (6 bases). V was pared by 2 bases and J by 1 base, with 10 bases between. The CDR3 has 16 residues. Germline V gene lookup returns CDR1 SGHRS and CDR2 YFSETQ. The CDR3 protein is CASSLQGLSGANVLTF. CDR3 in DNA: TGCGCCAGCAGCTTACAGGGCCTATCTGGGGCCAACGTCCTGACTTTC.

This clone was seen once. The chain recombines TRBV4-2 with TRBJ1-1, with 8 bases aligning to TRBD1. With 2 bases clipped from V and 5 bases from J, the junction kept 7 bases outside the gene matches. Germline-derived CDR1 and CDR2 are LGHNA and YNFKEQ. The CDR3 loop spans 15 amino acids. The CDR3 DNA reads TGTGCCAGCAGCCAACCGGGACAGGTAGTGACTGAAGCTTTCTTT. It translates to CASSQPGQVVTEAFF.

This clone has more than one count but fewer than ten. This chain joins TRBV6-4 and TRBJ2-3; D not certain. Looked up from germline, CDR1 is MRHNA and CDR2 is SNTAGT. The CDR3 sequence is 13 residues long. V was clipped by 3 bases and J by 4 bases, with 8 bases between them. CDR3 sequence: CASSENEADTQYF. For the CDR3, the DNA is TGTGCCAGCAGTGAGAACGAGGCAGATACGCAGTATTTT.

The V gene is TRBV5-1, the J gene TRBJ2-3; 12 bases are a match to TRBD2. Germline loops: CDR1 SGHRS, CDR2 YFSETQ. This CDR3 is 18 amino acids long. Unmatched junction bases numbered 7, after V lost 0 bases and J lost 2 bases. The CDR3 reads CASSLERTSGALTDTQYF. For the CDR3, the DNA is TGCGCCAGCAGCTTGGAGAGGACTAGCGGGGCTCTCACAGATACGCAGTATTTT.